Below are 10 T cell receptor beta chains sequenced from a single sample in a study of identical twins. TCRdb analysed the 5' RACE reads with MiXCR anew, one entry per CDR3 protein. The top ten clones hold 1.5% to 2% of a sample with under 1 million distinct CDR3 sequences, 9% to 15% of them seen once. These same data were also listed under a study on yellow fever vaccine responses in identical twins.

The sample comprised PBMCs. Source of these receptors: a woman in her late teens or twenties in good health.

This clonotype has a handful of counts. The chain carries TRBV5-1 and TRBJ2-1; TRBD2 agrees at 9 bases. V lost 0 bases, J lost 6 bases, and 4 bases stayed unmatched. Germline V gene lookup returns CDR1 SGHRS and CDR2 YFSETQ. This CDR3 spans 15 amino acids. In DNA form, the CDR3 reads TGCGCCAGCAGCTTGGATCCTAGCGGGACCAATGAGCAGTTCTTC. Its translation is CASSLDPSGTNEQFF.

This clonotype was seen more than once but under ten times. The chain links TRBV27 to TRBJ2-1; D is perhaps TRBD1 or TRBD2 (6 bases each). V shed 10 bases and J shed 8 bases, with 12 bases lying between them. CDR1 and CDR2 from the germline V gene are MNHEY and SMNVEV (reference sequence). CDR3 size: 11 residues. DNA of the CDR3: TGTGCCATAGGGGGGCCGTATGAGCAGTTCTTC. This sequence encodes CAIGGPYEQFF.

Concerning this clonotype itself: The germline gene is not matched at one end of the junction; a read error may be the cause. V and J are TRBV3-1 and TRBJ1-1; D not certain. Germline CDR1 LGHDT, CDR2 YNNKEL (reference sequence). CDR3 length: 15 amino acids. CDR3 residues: CATSQEGSYFAEAFF. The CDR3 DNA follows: TGTGCCACCAGCCAAGAGGGCAGTTATTTCGCTGAAGCTTTCTTT.

Here the CDR3 reads CSVVSRAEQYF. The CDR3 region has the DNA TGCAGCGTTGTGTCCAGGGCCGAGCAGTACTTC. The chain joins TRBV29-1 to TRBJ2-7; TRBD1 is a possible D gene (5 bases). V was clipped by 4 bases and J by 6 bases, with 10 bases between them. The CDR3 length is 11 residues. Germline values: CDR1 SQVTM, CDR2 ANQGSEA.

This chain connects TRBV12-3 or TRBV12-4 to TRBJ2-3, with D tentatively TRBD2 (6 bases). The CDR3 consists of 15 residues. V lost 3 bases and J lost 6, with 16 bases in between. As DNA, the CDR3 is TGTGCCAGCAGTTTTGGCGGGACCTCGTTGGATACGCAGTATTTT. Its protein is CASSFGGTSLDTQYF.

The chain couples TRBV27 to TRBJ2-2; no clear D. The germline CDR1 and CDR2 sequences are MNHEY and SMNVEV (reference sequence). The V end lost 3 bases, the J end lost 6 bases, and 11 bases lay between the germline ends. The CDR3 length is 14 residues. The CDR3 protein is CASSFDLIPGELFF. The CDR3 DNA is TGTGCCAGCAGTTTTGACCTGATACCCGGGGAGCTGTTTTTT.

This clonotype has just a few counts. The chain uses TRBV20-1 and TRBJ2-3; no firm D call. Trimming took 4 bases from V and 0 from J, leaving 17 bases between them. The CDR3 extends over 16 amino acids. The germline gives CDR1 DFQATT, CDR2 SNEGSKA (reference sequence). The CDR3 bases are TGCAGTGCTATTTCCTATGGAGATTCTAGCACAGATACGCAGTATTTT. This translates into CSAISYGDSSTDTQYF.

In DNA form, the CDR3 reads TGCGCCAGCAGCTTTAGGCCGCCGGGACTAGCGGGGCTCGAGCAGTACGTC. This codes for CASSFRPPGLAGLEQYV. This sequence joins TRBV5-1 and TRBJ2-7; TRBD2 matches at 13 bases. This CDR3 comprises 17 residues. The germline V gene encodes CDR1 SGHRS and CDR2 YFSETQ. V gave up 2 bases and J gave up 6 bases; unmatched junction bases: 11.

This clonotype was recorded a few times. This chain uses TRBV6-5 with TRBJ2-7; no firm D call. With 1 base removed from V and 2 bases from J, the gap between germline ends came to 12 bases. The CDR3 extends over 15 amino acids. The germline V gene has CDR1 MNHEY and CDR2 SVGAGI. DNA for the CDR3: TGTGCCAGCAGTTACTTGAGTACCGCGACCTACGAGCAGTACTTC. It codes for CASSYLSTATYEQYF.

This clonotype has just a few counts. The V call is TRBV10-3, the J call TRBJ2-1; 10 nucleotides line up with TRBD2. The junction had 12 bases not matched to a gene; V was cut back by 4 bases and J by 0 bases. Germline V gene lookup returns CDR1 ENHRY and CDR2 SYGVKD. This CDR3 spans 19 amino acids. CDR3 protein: CAISGSEREGPFSYNEQFF. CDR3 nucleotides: TGTGCCATCAGTGGGTCGGAGCGGGAGGGTCCTTTCTCCTACAATGAGCAGTTCTTC.